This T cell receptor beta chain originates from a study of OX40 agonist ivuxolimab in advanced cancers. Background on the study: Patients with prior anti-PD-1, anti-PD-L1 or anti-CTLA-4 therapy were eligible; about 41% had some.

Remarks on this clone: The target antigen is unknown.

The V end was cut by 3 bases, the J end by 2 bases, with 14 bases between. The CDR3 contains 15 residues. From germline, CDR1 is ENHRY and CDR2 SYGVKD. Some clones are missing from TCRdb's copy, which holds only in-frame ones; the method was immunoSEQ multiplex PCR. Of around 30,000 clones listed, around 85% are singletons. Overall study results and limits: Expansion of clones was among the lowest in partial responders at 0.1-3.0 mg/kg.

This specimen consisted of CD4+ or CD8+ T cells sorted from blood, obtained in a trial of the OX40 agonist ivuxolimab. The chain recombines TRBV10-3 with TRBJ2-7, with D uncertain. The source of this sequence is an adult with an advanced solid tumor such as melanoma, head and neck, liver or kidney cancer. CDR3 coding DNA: TGTGCCATCAGTGAAACCCTGCGGAGCACCTACGAGCAGTACTTC. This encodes CAISETLRSTYEQYF.